Below are 25 T cell receptor beta chains sequenced from a single sample in a study of siplizumab effects on memory and regulatory T cells. The assay was immunoSEQ multiplex PCR, and TCRdb's table has in-frame clones only and misses some. The sample lists some 73,000 clones, 85% to 95% occurring once. The sample taken for sequencing was CD8+ T cells sorted from blood. All receptors come from a human donor in good health.

The chain is built from TRBV30 and TRBJ1-5; 10 nucleotides align to TRBD1. Germline CDR1 and CDR2: GTSNPN and SVGIG (reference sequence). The length of the CDR3 is 14 residues. Trimming at V came to 1 base and at J to 10 bases, leaving 7 bases not matched to a gene. Here the CDR3 reads CAWSEETGGEPQHF. The DNA for the CDR3 is TGTGCCTGGAGTGAGGAGACAGGGGGCGAACCCCAGCATTTT. The variable domain in full, completed from reference TRBV30 and TRBJ1-5, reads SQTIHQWPATLVQPVGSPLSLECTVEGTSNPNLYWYRQAAGRGLQLLFYSVGIGQISSEVPQNLSASRPQDRQFILSSKKLLLSDSGFYLCAWSEETGGEPQHFGDGTRLSIL.

This clone has only a few counts. J is TRBJ2-3 and V is TRBV4-2; 9 bases agree with TRBD2. From germline, CDR1 is LGHNA and CDR2 YNFKEQ. V shed 4 bases, J shed 4 bases, and the junction held 6 bases outside the gene matches. This CDR3 region has 15 residues. CDR3 sequence (DNA): TGTGCCAGCAGCCCCTCCAGCGGGGGGTCAGATACGCAGTATTTT. Encoded protein: CASSPSSGGSDTQYF.

The chain employs TRBV19 and TRBJ2-3; 13 bases map to TRBD2. The CDR3 loop spans 17 amino acids. Germline CDR1 LNHDA, CDR2 SQIVND (reference sequence). J gave up 2 bases and V 5 bases, and 7 bases lay outside the gene matches. The CDR3 region is CASSATSGGAYTDTQYF. CDR3 in DNA: TGTGCCAGTAGTGCCACTAGCGGGGGGGCCTACACAGATACGCAGTATTTT.

V gene TRBV5-4 combines with J gene TRBJ1-2, with 8 bases fitting TRBD1. The V segment lost 2 bases and the J segment 7 bases; nucleotides outside the gene matches: 4. CDR1 and CDR2 from the germline V gene are SGHNT and YYREEE (reference sequence). The CDR3 extends over 13 amino acids. As DNA, the CDR3 is TGTGCCAGCAGCTTCGCAGGGGGCCTTGGCTACACCTTC. The encoded protein is CASSFAGGLGYTF.

The J gene is TRBJ2-5, the V gene TRBV6-1, with D possibly matching TRBD2 (6 bases). The CDR3 has 12 amino acids. V was pared by 5 bases and J by 4 bases, with 8 bases between. Germline CDR1 and CDR2: MNHNS and SASEGT. CDR3 protein: CASSKLAETQYF. CDR3 nucleotides: TGTGCCAGCAGTAAACTAGCAGAGACCCAGTACTTC.

The chain uses TRBV7-6 and TRBJ2-2, with 7 bases identical to TRBD1. Unmatched junction bases numbered 3, after V lost 4 bases and J lost 1 base. This CDR3 has 15 residues. Germline-derived CDR1 and CDR2 are SGHVS and FNYEAQ. Here the CDR3 DNA reads TGTGCCAGCAGCTCGACAGGGATGAACACCGGGGAGCTGTTTTTT. Residues: CASSSTGMNTGELFF.

This rearrangement joins TRBV19 to TRBJ2-1, with D perhaps TRBD1 or TRBD2 (5 bases each). Germline assignment: CDR1 LNHDA and CDR2 SQIVND (reference sequence). CDR3 length: 14 amino acids. With 5 bases removed from V and 4 bases from J, the gap between germline ends came to 12 bases. The CDR3 loop reads CASSRRDPYNEQFF. The DNA of the CDR3 is TGTGCCAGTAGTCGAAGGGACCCTTACAATGAGCAGTTCTTC.

The CDR3 protein is CASSMGLLRTDTQYF. Written as DNA, the CDR3 is TGTGCCAGTAGTATGGGTCTTTTACGCACAGATACGCAGTATTTT. V gene TRBV19 combines with J gene TRBJ2-3, with D hard to call. The CDR3 covers 15 residues. Germline CDR1 reads LNHDA; CDR2 reads SQIVND (reference sequence). Deletions cut 3 bases from V and 1 base from J, with 11 bases between.

This clone was seen a single time. The chain joins TRBV19 to TRBJ2-7; a weak D match, TRBD1 (6 bases). V lost 6 bases and J 1 base, leaving 16 bases between the germline ends. Per the germline V gene, CDR1 is LNHDA and CDR2 is SQIVND (reference sequence). The CDR3 sequence is 15 residues long. CDR3 residues: CASSNPKTGSYEQYF. DNA of the CDR3: TGTGCCAGTAGCAACCCTAAAACAGGGTCCTACGAGCAGTACTTC.

The J gene is TRBJ2-1, the V gene TRBV5-4; possible D gene TRBD2, 6 bases. The CDR3 consists of 15 residues. The V end was cut by 3 bases, the J end by 0 bases, with 10 bases between. Germline V gene lookup returns CDR1 SGHNT and CDR2 YYREEE (reference sequence). The CDR3 DNA reads TGTGCCAGCAGCTCTAGCGATAGCTCCTACAATGAGCAGTTCTTC. Protein: CASSSSDSSYNEQFF.

The CDR3 is CASSLGQVVGGPTSIGYTF. Here the CDR3 DNA reads TGTGCCAGCAGCTTAGGGCAGGTGGTCGGAGGACCCACTTCGATTGGCTACACCTTC. The chain links TRBV7-6 to TRBJ1-2; D call uncertain. Germline V gene sequence: CDR1 SGHVS, CDR2 FNYEAQ. The CDR3 spans 19 residues. Trimming took 1 base from V and 7 from J, leaving 28 bases between them.

Note on this clone: The junction departs from the called germline gene at one end, perhaps through a read error. DNA of the CDR3: TGTACCAGCAGTGACTCGACGGGGGGGCAAGAGACCCAGTACTTC. Amino acids: CTSSDSTGGQETQYF. This chain links TRBV6-4 with TRBJ2-5; 8 nucleotides agree with TRBD2. The germline CDR1 and CDR2 sequences are MRHNA and SNTAGT. The length of the CDR3 is 15 residues.

This rearrangement joins TRBV27 to TRBJ2-1; D gene ambiguous. Germline lookup yields CDR1 MNHEY and CDR2 SMNVEV (reference sequence). The ends were cut back, 5 bases at V and 4 bases at J, with 9 bases in the middle. CDR3 length equals 13 residues. The CDR3 sequence: CASSPGHYNEQFF. CDR3 DNA: TGTGCCAGCAGTCCGGGCCATTACAATGAGCAGTTCTTC.

This rearrangement joins TRBV5-5 to TRBJ1-1; perhaps TRBD1 as D (5 bases). CDR3 length equals 15 residues. Germline CDR1 is SGHKS and CDR2 is YYEKEE (reference sequence). V was shortened by 0 bases and J by 4 bases, with 13 bases between the two germline ends. CDR3 amino acids: CASSLDWDAVTEAFF. The CDR3 bases are TGTGCCAGCAGCTTGGATTGGGACGCGGTCACTGAAGCTTTCTTT.

The chain employs TRBV9 and TRBJ2-2, with D possibly being TRBD1 (6 bases). This CDR3 has 16 amino acids. Germline-derived CDR1 and CDR2 are SGDLS and YYNGEE. V was shortened by 3 bases and J by 4 bases, with 16 bases between the two germline ends. CDR3 in amino acids: CASSAVLQGFTGELFF. The DNA of the CDR3 is TGTGCCAGCAGCGCTGTCCTACAGGGTTTCACCGGGGAGCTGTTTTTT.

The genes are TRBV4-1 and TRBJ2-7; perhaps TRBD2 as D (6 bases). CDR3 length: 14 residues. Germline V CDR1 and CDR2: MGHRA, YSYEKL. Trimming pared 0 bases from V and 5 bases from J, leaving 11 bases between. The CDR3 DNA follows: TGCGCCAGCAGCCAAGATCTAGGAGGGGACGAGCAGTACTTC. It codes for CASSQDLGGDEQYF.

V and J are TRBV5-1 and TRBJ2-2; 7 nucleotides match TRBD2. The CDR3 has 16 amino acids. Germline assignment: CDR1 SGHRS and CDR2 YFSETQ. With 4 bases clipped from V and 4 bases from J, the junction kept 10 bases outside the gene matches. CDR3 residues: CASSPRGVTLTGELFF. CDR3 sequence (DNA): TGCGCCAGCAGCCCCCGGGGGGTGACCCTCACCGGGGAGCTGTTTTTT.

This clone was picked up one time. The chain has TRBV5-4 and TRBJ2-7, with 10 bases identical to TRBD2. The V and J ends lost 4 bases and 2 bases, in that order; junction bases with no gene match: 3. There are 14 residues in the CDR3. Looked up from germline, CDR1 is SGHNT and CDR2 is YYREEE (reference sequence). The chain's CDR3 is CASSQTSGAYEQYF. The DNA for the CDR3 is TGTGCCAGCAGCCAAACTAGCGGGGCCTACGAGCAGTACTTC. Drawing the rest from reference TRBV5-4 and TRBJ2-7, the complete variable domain is ETGVTQSPTHLIKTRGQQVTLRCSSQSGHNTVSWYQQALGQGPQFIFQYYREEENGRGNFPPRFSGLQFPNYSSELNVNALELDDSALYLCASSQTSGAYEQYFGPGTRLTVT.

This clone has only one observation. CDR3 protein: CATSRVFEGTSGANVLTF. In DNA form, the CDR3 reads TGTGCCACCAGCAGAGTTTTCGAGGGGACTAGTGGGGCCAACGTCCTGACTTTC. The V call is TRBV15, the J call TRBJ2-6, with TRBD2 matching over 8 bases. This CDR3 spans 18 amino acids. Germline-derived CDR1 and CDR2 are LNHNV and YYDKDF (reference sequence). V shed 1 base and J 3 bases; nucleotides not matched to a gene: 8. The full variable domain, its missing parts supplied by reference TRBV15 and TRBJ2-6, is DAMVIQNPRYQVTQFGKPVTLSCSQTLNHNVMYWYQQKSSQAPKLLFHYYDKDFNNEADTPDNFQSRRPNTSFCFLDIRSPGLGDTAMYLCATSRVFEGTSGANVLTFGAGSRLTVL.

The chain carries TRBV27 and TRBJ2-1; 15 bases align to TRBD2. CDR1 MNHEY and CDR2 SMNVEV come from the germline V gene (reference sequence). The CDR3 runs to 16 residues. V trimming: 4 bases; J trimming: 7 bases; junction bases outside the gene matches: 5. The CDR3 protein is CASSWTSGGAGNEQFF. CDR3 in DNA: TGTGCCAGCAGTTGGACTAGCGGGGGGGCCGGGAATGAGCAGTTCTTC.

This clone is medium-sized by share. The same CDR3 is also encoded by other DNA sequences in this sample. The rearrangement joins TRBV9 to TRBJ1-2; D is uncertain. V was shortened by 0 bases and J by 5 bases, with 8 bases between the two germline ends. This CDR3 spans 13 amino acids. The germline CDR1 and CDR2 sequences are SGDLS and YYNGEE. CDR3 residues: CASSVDSGYGYTF. The CDR3 bases are TGTGCCAGCAGCGTAGACTCGGGATATGGCTACACCTTC.

The CDR3 DNA is TGTGCCAGCTCCATAGGACAGGGCACAGATACGCAGTATTTT. Its protein product is CASSIGQGTDTQYF. The chain employs TRBV27 and TRBJ2-3; 7 bases are a match to TRBD1. Germline values: CDR1 MNHEY, CDR2 SMNVEV (reference sequence). The length of the CDR3 is 14 residues. J lost 1 base, V lost 8 bases, and 6 bases had no gene match.

The genes are TRBV5-6 and TRBJ2-5; D is tentatively TRBD1 or TRBD2 (6 bases each). The closer fit of TRBJ2-7 to the DNA end suggests the J call may be wrong. This CDR3 has 14 residues. Germline-derived CDR1 and CDR2 are SGHDT and YYEEEE. The CDR3 coding sequence is TGTGCCAGCAGCTTTGGGGGGCCGGCCTACGAGCAGTACTTC. It is translated as CASSFGGPAYEQYF.

The rearrangement uses TRBV5-8 and TRBJ1-1; D is unclear. Germline V lookup: CDR1 SGHTS, CDR2 YDEGEE. The ends were cut back, 0 bases at V and 2 bases at J, with 5 bases in the middle. CDR3 length: 13 amino acids. The CDR3 region is CASSLGSNTEAFF. The CDR3, as DNA: TGTGCCAGCAGCTTGGGGAGTAACACTGAAGCTTTCTTT.

CDR3 protein: CASSDGNEQYF. The CDR3 DNA reads TGTGCCAGCAGTGACGGGAACGAGCAGTACTTC. The chain is built from TRBV6-4 and TRBJ2-7; no clear D gene. Germline lookup yields CDR1 MRHNA and CDR2 SNTAGT. The CDR3 sequence is 11 residues long. The ends were cut back, 2 bases at V and 5 bases at J, with 4 bases in the middle.